This TCR beta chain was documented in a study of blood T cell dynamics during melanoma immunotherapy. Study observations and caveats: Whether repertoire-driving clones were melanoma-specific could not be determined.

As concerns this clone: Its antigen is unidentified.

DNA loading was fixed at about 380 ng for all bulk PBMC samples. Sequencing was performed with immunoSEQ multiplex PCR; in TCRdb, only in-frame clones are kept and a portion is missing. The sample has around 12,000 clones, roughly 80% seen once. The time point is: week 3, after first cycle of checkpoint inhibitor. Prior systemic cancer therapy, immunosuppressant use and other active malignancies excluded patients. V lost 6 bases, J lost 15 bases, and 7 bases stayed unmatched. The CDR3 sequence is 13 residues long. Germline CDR1 reads MNHEY; CDR2 reads SVGAGI. The material was blood, obtained from a patient treated with checkpoint blockade. The TCR sequence derives from a human donor with melanoma. V is TRBV6-5 and J is TRBJ2-1; 14 bases fit TRBD2. The CDR3 DNA sequence: TGTGCCAGCAGCTCCGGGACTAGCGGGGGTCGGTTCTTC. It translates to CASSSGTSGGRFF.